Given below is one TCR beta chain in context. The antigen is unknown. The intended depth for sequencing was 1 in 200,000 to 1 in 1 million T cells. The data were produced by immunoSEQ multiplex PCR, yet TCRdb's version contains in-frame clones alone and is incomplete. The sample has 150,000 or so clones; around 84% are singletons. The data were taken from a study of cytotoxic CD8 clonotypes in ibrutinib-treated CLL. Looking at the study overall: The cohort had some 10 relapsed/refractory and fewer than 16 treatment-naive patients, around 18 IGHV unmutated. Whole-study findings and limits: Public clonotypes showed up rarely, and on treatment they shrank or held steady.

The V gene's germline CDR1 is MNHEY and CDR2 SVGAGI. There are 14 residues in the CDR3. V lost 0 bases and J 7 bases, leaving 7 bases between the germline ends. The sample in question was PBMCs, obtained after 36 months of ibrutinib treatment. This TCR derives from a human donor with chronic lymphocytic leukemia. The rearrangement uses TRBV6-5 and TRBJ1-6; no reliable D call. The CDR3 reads CASSYSGSNSPLHF. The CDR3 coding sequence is TGTGCCAGCAGTTACTCCGGAAGCAATTCACCCCTCCACTTT.